This T cell receptor (beta chain) appears in the sequencing data of a study of T cell repertoires in cytomegalovirus infection. Study summary: Used in the study were CMV epitopes, some recently identified and HLA-C-restricted, others well-studied and HLA-B-restricted. Carrying CMV and the relevant HLA type showed in public TCR beta signatures. Study outcomes and limitations: HLA-C-restricted CMV-specific TCR beta clonotypes prevailed in the ex vivo response.

Each CDR3 protein gets one entry after TCRdb re-called the reads with MiXCR. The data contain some 200,000 distinct CDR3 sequences, roughly two fifths of them seen just once; the ten biggest clones take up roughly three fifths. V was cut by 3 bases and J by 5 bases, with 13 bases left in between. The CDR3 totals 14 residues. Turning to this clonotype: Its antigen is undetermined.

This TCR was sampled from a human donor in good health (CMV status not recorded). Some clones in this sample may be carry-over from other donors' samples. The gene calls are TRBV12-3 or TRBV12-4 and TRBJ2-5; D gene uncertain. Specimen: CD8+ T cells from cultured PBMCs, collected from culture after CMV antigen stimulation. The DNA for the CDR3 is TGTGCCAGCAGTTTGCGACATTTGAGGGAGACCCAGTACTTC. Translated, it gives CASSLRHLRETQYF.